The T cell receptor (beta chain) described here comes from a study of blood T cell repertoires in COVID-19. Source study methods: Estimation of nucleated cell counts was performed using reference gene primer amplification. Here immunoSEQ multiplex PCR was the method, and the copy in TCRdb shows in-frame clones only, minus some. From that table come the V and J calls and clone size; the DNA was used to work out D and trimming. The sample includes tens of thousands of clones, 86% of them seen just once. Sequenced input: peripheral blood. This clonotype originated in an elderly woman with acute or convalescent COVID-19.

CDR3 in amino acids: CASSARDRIYEQYF. CDR3 DNA: TGCGCCAGCAGCGCACGGGACAGGATCTACGAGCAGTACTTC. The chain couples TRBV5-1 to TRBJ2-7; 8 bases map to TRBD1. Trimming removed 4 bases from V and 3 bases from J; junction bases left unmatched: 6. CDR1 is SGHRS, CDR2 YFSETQ, per germline. The length of the CDR3 is 14 residues.